The 27 T cell receptor beta chains below were found in one sample sequenced in a study of human T cells and chemical hapten exposure. One entry per CDR3 protein, called by TCRdb with MiXCR from the RACE reads. Of 90,000 to 120,000 distinct CDR3 sequences listed, approximately 10% were seen once; the top ten hold around 3.6%. The time point denotes: patch test 1, 2 weeks after DPC sensitization. The sample's treatment: therapeutic diphenylcyclopropenone sensitization with weekly scalp DPC. This specimen consisted of whole blood, obtained in connection with sensitization to the hapten diphenylcyclopropenone (DPC). The receptors stem from a woman aged 40 to 50 with alopecia areata. Some clones in this sample may be carry-over from other donors' samples.

This clonotype showed up just a few times. V usage is TRBV20-1 and J usage is TRBJ2-3; D is possibly TRBD1 (5 bases). CDR3 length equals 17 residues. CDR1 DFQATT and CDR2 SNEGSKA come from the germline V gene (reference sequence). Trimming took off 3 bases at V and 1 base at J, with 20 bases between the two ends. In DNA, the CDR3 is TGCAGTGCTAGTACAGGCCGAGAACGGATAGGCACAGATACGCAGTATTTT. Protein product: CSASTGRERIGTDTQYF.

CDR3 DNA sequence: TGTGCCAGCAGTTTAGGGACAGGGGGTCGCGACGAGCAGTACTTC. Translating it yields CASSLGTGGRDEQYF. The genes are TRBV28 and TRBJ2-7; TRBD1 agrees at 11 bases. Trimming cost V 2 bases and J 5 bases; bases outside gene matches: 5. This CDR3 is built from 15 residues. Germline V gene sequence: CDR1 MDHEN, CDR2 SYDVKM. Filled out from reference TRBV28 and TRBJ2-7, the complete variable domain reads DVKVTQSSRYLVKRTGEKVFLECVQDMDHENMFWYRQDPGLGLRLIYFSYDVKMKEKGDIPEGYSVSREKKERFSLILESASTNQTSMYLCASSLGTGGRDEQYFGPGTRLTVT.

This clonotype was found a few times. J is TRBJ2-6 and V is TRBV7-3; D ambiguous. The CDR3 spans 15 residues. Germline V gene sequence: CDR1 SGHTA, CDR2 FQGTGA. V lost 5 bases to trimming and J lost 0 bases, with 8 bases between them. As DNA, the CDR3 is TGTGCCAGCAGCCCCGTCAGCTCTGGGGCCAACGTCCTGACTTTC. Translating it yields CASSPVSSGANVLTF.

This clonotype occurred many times. J is TRBJ2-5 and V is TRBV2; TRBD2 agrees at 9 bases. The CDR3 covers 15 residues. Germline V CDR1 and CDR2: SNHLY, FYNNEI. After removal of 3 bases from V and 5 bases from J, the junction contained 7 bases not matched to a gene. The CDR3 coding sequence is TGTGCCAGCAGTGACGCGCTAGCGGGAAGGGAGACCCAGTACTTC. Translation: CASSDALAGRETQYF.

This clonotype was recorded a few times. The gene calls are TRBV13 and TRBJ2-7; D might be TRBD1 or TRBD2, each matching 6 bases. Germline CDR1 is PRHDT and CDR2 is FYEKMQ (reference sequence). This CDR3 spans 17 amino acids. Deletions cut 4 bases from V and 1 base from J, with 20 bases between. CDR3 in amino acids: CASSSTANRAGSYEQYF. In nucleotides, the CDR3 is TGTGCCAGCAGCTCTACCGCAAACAGGGCGGGATCCTACGAGCAGTACTTC. Based on the CDR3 plus reference TRBV13 and TRBJ2-7, the full variable domain is AAGVIQSPRHLIKEKRETATLKCYPIPRHDTVYWYQQGPGQDPQFLISFYEKMQSDKGSIPDRFSAQQFSDYHSELNMSSLELGDSALYFCASSSTANRAGSYEQYFGPGTRLTVT.

This clonotype was picked up a small number of times. The chain couples TRBV5-5 to TRBJ1-2; D remains ambiguous. Germline V gene sequence: CDR1 SGHKS, CDR2 YYEKEE (reference sequence). Trimming pared 4 bases from V and 3 bases from J, leaving 10 bases between. The CDR3 extends over 13 amino acids. The CDR3 protein is CASSPTSDYGYTF. The CDR3 DNA follows: TGTGCCAGCAGCCCAACTTCCGACTATGGCTACACCTTC.

This sequence joins TRBV7-9 and TRBJ1-2; tentative D call: TRBD1 (5 bases). Per the germline V gene, CDR1 is SEHNR and CDR2 is FQNEAQ (reference sequence). This CDR3 contains 15 residues. The V and J ends lost 3 bases and 1 base respectively, with 12 bases between them. The CDR3 sequence is CASSFGEGNNYGYTF. The CDR3 nucleotides are TGTGCCAGCAGCTTTGGGGAGGGGAATAACTATGGCTACACCTTC.

The J gene is TRBJ2-3, the V gene TRBV7-8, with a possible D match to TRBD1 (6 bases). The CDR3 consists of 14 residues. Trimming cost V 5 bases and J 4 bases, with 13 bases left between them. The germline V gene has CDR1 SGHVS and CDR2 FQNEAQ. This chain's CDR3 is CASSAHTGSDTQYF. CDR3 sequence (DNA): TGTGCCAGCAGCGCTCATACAGGGTCAGATACGCAGTATTTT.

This clonotype was recorded many times. The gene calls are TRBV7-2 and TRBJ2-3; D could derive from TRBD1 or TRBD2 (5 bases each). Trimming took 7 bases from V and 0 from J, leaving 11 bases between them. The CDR3 covers 14 residues. Per germline, CDR1 SGHTA and CDR2 FQGNSA. The CDR3: CASTRDRSTDTQYF. The CDR3, as DNA: TGTGCCAGCACAAGGGACCGGAGCACAGATACGCAGTATTTT.

This clonotype came up many times. V and J are TRBV2 and TRBJ2-1, with 7 bases fitting TRBD2. V lost 4 bases to trimming and J lost 4 bases; unmatched junction nucleotides: 7. CDR1 and CDR2 (germline): SNHLY, FYNNEI. CDR3 length equals 15 residues. This CDR3 is CASSGTRGGYNEQFF. Written as DNA, the CDR3 is TGTGCCAGCAGTGGAACTCGCGGGGGATACAATGAGCAGTTCTTC.

The J gene is TRBJ2-7, the V gene TRBV6-5; 8 positions agree with TRBD1. CDR1 is MNHEY, CDR2 SVGAGI, per germline. This CDR3 comprises 15 residues. Germline trimming cut 6 bases from V and 2 bases from J; bases unmatched to any gene: 9. As DNA, the CDR3 is TGTGCCAGCAGCGCAGCCAGGGGGCCGACCTACGAGCAGTACTTC. Translating it yields CASSAARGPTYEQYF.

In this sample, this clonotype turned up many times. The J gene is TRBJ1-4, the V gene TRBV4-3, with D possibly being TRBD1 (5 bases). Germline CDR1 is LGHNA and CDR2 is YSLEER. Between the trimmed V and J ends, which lost 0 bases and 7 bases, there was a span of 15 bases. The CDR3 loop spans 16 amino acids. The CDR3 DNA reads as TGCGCCAGCAGCCAAGATAGTGGGGGTGAGGGTGAAAAACTGTTTTTT. Amino acid sequence: CASSQDSGGEGEKLFF.

This clonotype was seen many times. The chain's CDR3 is CASSSDTQYF. The CDR3 bases are TGTGCCAGCAGCTCAGATACGCAGTATTTT. The chain employs TRBV7-9 and TRBJ2-3; D ambiguous. CDR3 length equals 10 residues. Germline loops: CDR1 SEHNR, CDR2 FQNEAQ (reference sequence). V lost 4 bases to trimming and J lost 4 bases, with 0 bases between them.

This clonotype has only a few counts. The genes are TRBV7-2 and TRBJ1-5; perhaps TRBD1 as D (6 bases). The CDR3 is 15 amino acids. Germline values: CDR1 SGHTA, CDR2 FQGNSA. V was cut by 1 base and J by 5 bases, with 12 bases left in between. The CDR3 nucleotides are TGTGCCAGCAGCTTAGGTACAGGGTGGGATCAGCCCCAGCATTTT. As protein: CASSLGTGWDQPQHF.

CDR3 DNA: TGTGCCAGCAGTTACTCGTCCGCTAGTGCGGATGAGCAGTTCTTC. Translation gives CASSYSSASADEQFF. This sequence joins TRBV6-2 or TRBV6-3 and TRBJ2-1; D not resolved. From germline, CDR1 is MNHEY and CDR2 SVGEGT. CDR3 length: 15 residues. The V gene lost 0 bases and the J gene lost 8 bases, with 14 bases spanning the gap.

This clonotype has just a few counts. The chain carries TRBV7-9 and TRBJ2-7; possible D gene TRBD2, 5 bases. CDR3 length equals 14 residues. Germline values: CDR1 SEHNR, CDR2 FQNEAQ (reference sequence). The V end was cut by 4 bases, the J end by 6 bases, with 16 bases between. CDR3 sequence: CASSSGILRGEQYF. DNA for the CDR3: TGTGCCAGCAGCTCCGGGATTCTACGAGGCGAGCAGTACTTC.

This clonotype came up a few times. The chain carries TRBV20-1 and TRBJ2-7, with D unclear. Germline V gene sequence: CDR1 DFQATT, CDR2 SNEGSKA (reference sequence). The CDR3 consists of 13 residues. Trimming stripped 3 bases from V and 2 bases from J, with 11 bases between. In DNA form, the CDR3 reads TGCAGTGCTAGGTCGATAGGACCCTACGAGCAGTACTTC. It codes for CSARSIGPYEQYF.

Only a few counts were recorded for this clonotype. The V call is TRBV7-6, the J call TRBJ1-3; tentative D call: TRBD1 (6 bases). This CDR3 contains 16 residues. Germline loops: CDR1 SGHVS, CDR2 FNYEAQ. V lost 5 bases, J lost 2 bases, and 16 bases lay in between. The CDR3 DNA is TGTGCCAGCAGCGCGGAGACAGGAAAGGCTGGAAACACCATATATTTT. It translates to CASSAETGKAGNTIYF.

The table lists this clonotype with many counts. V usage is TRBV29-1 and J usage is TRBJ2-7; 9 bases are shared with TRBD2. This CDR3 has 14 amino acids. Germline assignment: CDR1 SQVTM and CDR2 ANQGSEA. V trimming: 8 bases; J trimming: 4 bases; junction bases outside the gene matches: 12. DNA for the CDR3: TGCAGCCCTCCCCCTGCGGGAGGGCCTTACGAGCAGTACTTC. Amino acids: CSPPPAGGPYEQYF.

This clonotype has more than one count but fewer than ten. This chain links TRBV10-2 with TRBJ1-1, with a weak D call TRBD1 (5 bases). From germline, CDR1 is WSHSY and CDR2 SAAADI. CDR3 length: 11 residues. Trimming pared 6 bases from V and 7 bases from J, leaving 9 bases between. CDR3 coding DNA: TGCGCCAGCAGACTGGGGGGTGAAGCTTTCTTT. Translated, it gives CASRLGGEAFF.

A few counts support this clonotype. The chain employs TRBV7-6 and TRBJ1-4; D gene ambiguous. CDR3 length: 14 amino acids. The ends were cut back, 7 bases at V and 6 bases at J, with 15 bases in the middle. The germline V gene encodes CDR1 SGHVS and CDR2 FNYEAQ. CDR3 sequence (DNA): TGTGCCAGCACCCTATCTCATGGAGATGAAAAACTGTTTTTT. As protein: CASTLSHGDEKLFF.

This clonotype was observed many times. The chain couples TRBV7-9 to TRBJ1-2; D ambiguous. V was clipped by 5 bases and J by 3 bases, with 13 bases between them. CDR1 and CDR2 from the germline V gene are SEHNR and FQNEAQ (reference sequence). The CDR3 runs to 14 residues. DNA for the CDR3: TGTGCCAGCAGCCACGTGGAACAACACTATGGCTACACCTTC. It encodes CASSHVEQHYGYTF.

This rearrangement joins TRBV27 to TRBJ1-1, with D possibly matching TRBD1 (5 bases). Trimming removed 4 bases at V and 6 bases at J, with 18 bases between. This CDR3 spans 15 amino acids. Germline V gives CDR1 MNHEY, CDR2 SMNVEV (reference sequence). CDR3 amino acids: CASSWSPRDRPEAFF. The CDR3 DNA follows: TGTGCCAGCAGTTGGTCACCCCGGGACCGGCCTGAAGCTTTCTTT.

This clonotype turned up a few times. The chain has TRBV7-2 and TRBJ2-7, with 7 nucleotides matching TRBD2. The V gene end was trimmed by 7 bases and the J gene end by 3 bases; junction bases not matched to a gene: 15. The CDR3 runs 16 residues. Germline loops: CDR1 SGHTA, CDR2 FQGNSA. As DNA, the CDR3 is TGTGCCAGCACCACCCTTGGAGCGGGGAAACGCTACGAGCAGTACTTC. It codes for CASTTLGAGKRYEQYF.

The chain employs TRBV7-9 and TRBJ1-1; 10 nucleotides line up with TRBD1. The CDR3 contains 14 residues. V was pared by 7 bases and J by 4 bases, with 6 bases of the junction left unmatched. CDR1 is SEHNR and CDR2 is FQNEAQ in the germline V gene (reference sequence). The CDR3 spells CASTWDRGFTEAFF. The CDR3, as DNA: TGTGCCAGCACCTGGGACAGGGGATTCACTGAAGCTTTCTTT.

This clonotype has a count of ten or more. The chain combines TRBV6-2 or TRBV6-3 with TRBJ2-3; TRBD2 aligns across 8 bases. The germline V gene encodes CDR1 MNHEY and CDR2 SVGEGT. J lost 2 bases, V lost 5 bases, and 6 bases had no gene match. This CDR3 spans 15 amino acids. The CDR3 DNA follows: TGTGCCAGCAGTGTTAGACTAGCGACCACAGATACGCAGTATTTT. Protein: CASSVRLATTDTQYF.

This clonotype was seen a handful of times. J is TRBJ2-5 and V is TRBV18; 10 nucleotides line up with TRBD2. The CDR3 has 16 amino acids. V shed 2 bases, J shed 0 bases, and the junction held 3 bases outside the gene matches. Germline CDR1 and CDR2: KGHSH and LQKENI. CDR3 region: CASSPSGTSDQETQYF. The CDR3 DNA reads as TGTGCCAGCTCACCATCAGGGACTAGCGACCAAGAGACCCAGTACTTC.